This T cell receptor (beta chain) was identified in a study of blood T cell repertoires in COVID-19. Study at large: Sites in the United States, Italy and Spain provided acute and convalescent COVID-19 samples. T cells, B-cell-depleted T cells, or PBMCs supplied cDNA or gDNA.

J lost 7 bases, V lost 3 bases, and 12 bases had no gene match. The germline CDR1 and CDR2 sequences are SGHNT and YYREEE (reference sequence). This CDR3 has 17 residues. This clone came up once. Original processing methods: Amplified reference gene primers provided the basis for estimating nucleated cell counts. The data were produced by immunoSEQ multiplex PCR, yet TCRdb's version contains in-frame clones alone and is incomplete. That table is the source of V, J and clone size, and D and trimming were worked out from the DNA. The table shows roughly 230,000 clones, with more than 70% occurring only once.

This chain uses TRBV5-4 with TRBJ2-3; 12 nucleotides agree with TRBD2. The receptor's source is a man aged 35 to 55 with active or convalescent COVID-19. Source material: peripheral blood. CDR3 sequence: CASSSRKTSGGMNTQYF. The CDR3 DNA sequence: TGTGCCAGCAGCTCCCGAAAGACTAGCGGGGGTATGAATACGCAGTATTTT.